This TCR beta chain was captured by sequencing in a study of blood T cell repertoires in COVID-19. The CDR3 spans 17 residues. V was pared by 4 bases and J by 6 bases, with 9 bases of the junction left unmatched. Germline assignment: CDR1 SGHRS and CDR2 YFSETQ. Participants came from roughly 24 US areas, aged roughly 18 to 89 years. Clones were sequenced by immunoSEQ multiplex PCR, and TCRdb holds only the in-frame ones, with some missing. The data contain 140,000 to 150,000 clones, about 85% of them singletons. The sequenced material came from PBMCs or T cells enriched from blood (not recorded which). The gene calls are TRBV5-1 and TRBJ2-1, with 14 bases that match TRBD2. The sequence derives from a woman aged 40-49 years who had been exposed to COVID-19. CDR3 sequence: CASSPEAGLAGGNEQFF. DNA of the CDR3: TGCGCCAGCAGCCCGGAGGCAGGACTAGCGGGGGGCAATGAGCAGTTCTTC. Full variable domain (rest looked up from reference TRBV5-1 and TRBJ2-1): KAGVTQTPRYLIKTRGQQVTLSCSPISGHRSVSWYQQTPGQGLQFLFEYFSETQRNKGNFPGRFSGRQFSNSRSEMNVSTLELGDSALYLCASSPEAGLAGGNEQFFGPGTRLTVL.